This passage covers 15 T cell receptor beta chains from one sample sequenced in a study of CD8 T cells in ankylosing spondylitis. Study-level results: There was a TCR beta motif, made of 7 or 8 highly homologous variants, that appeared characteristic of ankylosing spondylitis blood.

Their antigens are not known. TCRdb reprocessed the 5' RACE reads via MiXCR and lists one record per CDR3 protein. The table has roughly 470,000 distinct CDR3 sequences, 25% to 30% seen once. Material: blood, either unsorted or a sorted T cell fraction (not recorded which). Receptors originate from a male donor with ankylosing spondylitis.

This chain uses TRBV11-2 with TRBJ2-2, with TRBD2 identical over 12 bases. This CDR3 is built from 17 residues. The germline gives CDR1 SGHAT, CDR2 FQNNGV. Germline trimming cut 3 bases from V and 8 bases from J; bases unmatched to any gene: 10. CDR3 nucleotide sequence: TGTGCCAGCAGCTTTTTGACTAGCGGGAGTGCCAGGGGGGAGCTGTTTTTT. The encoded protein is CASSFLTSGSARGELFF.

This clonotype occurred a few times. This chain links TRBV12-3 or TRBV12-4 with TRBJ1-1; 7 positions match TRBD1. The V segment lost 4 bases and the J segment 1 base; nucleotides outside the gene matches: 6. The CDR3 is 15 residues long. The CDR3 DNA reads TGTGCCAGCAGTTGGGATAGACAGGGGAACACTGAAGCTTTCTTT. Its translation: CASSWDRQGNTEAFF.

J is TRBJ2-1 and V is TRBV24-1, with 8 bases aligning to TRBD2. This CDR3 has 14 amino acids. In germline, CDR1 is KGHDR, CDR2 SFDVKD. V lost 3 bases and J lost 9; bases outside the gene matches: 6. This chain's CDR3 is CATSDTAGVPEQFF. In nucleotides, the CDR3 is TGTGCCACCAGTGATACAGCGGGAGTGCCTGAGCAGTTCTTC.

V gene TRBV11-2 combines with J gene TRBJ2-5; D unclear. The V gene lost 3 bases and the J gene lost 0 bases, with 8 bases spanning the gap. Germline V CDR1 and CDR2: SGHAT, FQNNGV. The CDR3 loop spans 14 amino acids. The CDR3: CASSFNSNQETQYF. CDR3 bases: TGTGCCAGCAGCTTTAACAGTAACCAAGAGACCCAGTACTTC.

The gene calls are TRBV5-1 and TRBJ1-2; D gene ambiguous. The CDR3 runs 14 residues. With 0 bases removed from V and 3 bases from J, the gap between germline ends came to 9 bases. Germline loops: CDR1 SGHRS, CDR2 YFSETQ. As DNA, the CDR3 is TGCGCCAGCAGCTTGGAACGGGGTGACTATGGCTACACCTTC. Its protein product is CASSLERGDYGYTF. Complete variable domain (other parts from reference TRBV5-1 and TRBJ1-2): KAGVTQTPRYLIKTRGQQVTLSCSPISGHRSVSWYQQTPGQGLQFLFEYFSETQRNKGNFPGRFSGRQFSNSRSEMNVSTLELGDSALYLCASSLERGDYGYTFGSGTRLTVV.

The V and J genes are TRBV20-1 and TRBJ2-1; D unclear. V dropped 1 base and J dropped 0 bases, with 13 bases sitting between them. This CDR3 contains 16 residues. Germline V gene lookup returns CDR1 DFQATT and CDR2 SNEGSKA (reference sequence). CDR3 protein: CSARGGRASSYNEQFF. The CDR3 nucleotides read TGCAGTGCTAGAGGGGGTCGGGCTAGCTCCTACAATGAGCAGTTCTTC.

This clonotype has at least ten counts. The V call is TRBV20-1, the J call TRBJ2-5; D remains ambiguous. Germline CDR1 DFQATT, CDR2 SNEGSKA (reference sequence). This CDR3 region has 14 residues. Trimming cost V 0 bases and J 5 bases, with 13 bases left between them. The CDR3 sequence is CSARDGVAGETQYF. The CDR3 DNA follows: TGCAGTGCTAGAGATGGGGTAGCCGGGGAGACCCAGTACTTC.

The V call is TRBV24-1, the J call TRBJ1-4; perhaps TRBD1 as D (5 bases). This CDR3 is built from 19 residues. Germline assignment: CDR1 KGHDR and CDR2 SFDVKD. The V end was cut by 0 bases, the J end by 0 bases, with 16 bases between. The CDR3: CATSDLHREGPPTNEKLFF. The CDR3 nucleotides read TGTGCCACCAGTGATTTGCACAGAGAGGGACCTCCAACTAATGAAAAACTGTTTTTT.

V is TRBV2 and J is TRBJ2-3, with 16 bases that match TRBD2. Germline V gene lookup returns CDR1 SNHLY and CDR2 FYNNEI. The CDR3 is made up of 17 amino acids. Trimming removed 4 bases from V and 3 bases from J; junction bases left unmatched: 4. The CDR3 loop reads CASSAPGLAGGTDTQYF. For the CDR3, the DNA is TGTGCCAGCAGTGCCCCGGGACTAGCGGGAGGGACAGATACGCAGTATTTT.

This clonotype appeared a few times. The V gene is TRBV20-1, the J gene TRBJ1-3; D gene unclear. CDR1 is DFQATT, CDR2 SNEGSKA, per germline (reference sequence). This CDR3 has 12 residues. The V and J ends lost 3 bases and 1 base respectively, with 4 bases between them. CDR3 nucleotide sequence: TGCAGTGCTAGTTCTTCTGGAAACACCATATATTTT. It encodes CSASSSGNTIYF.

The sample holds a few counts of this clonotype. The J gene is TRBJ1-1, the V gene TRBV5-1, with D perhaps matching TRBD1 (5 bases). This CDR3 is 14 amino acids long. Per germline, CDR1 SGHRS and CDR2 YFSETQ. V lost 0 bases, J lost 5 bases, and 11 bases lay in between. As DNA, the CDR3 is TGCGCCAGCAGCTTGGTATTGGGGCGTACTGAAGCTTTCTTT. Translating it yields CASSLVLGRTEAFF. The variable domain in full, completed from reference TRBV5-1 and TRBJ1-1, reads KAGVTQTPRYLIKTRGQQVTLSCSPISGHRSVSWYQQTPGQGLQFLFEYFSETQRNKGNFPGRFSGRQFSNSRSEMNVSTLELGDSALYLCASSLVLGRTEAFFGQGTRLTVV.

In this sample, this clonotype turned up a few times. This sequence joins TRBV20-1 and TRBJ2-7; the D gene is possibly TRBD2 (5 bases). Trimming removed 3 bases at V and 0 bases at J, with 15 bases between. This CDR3 comprises 15 residues. In germline, CDR1 is DFQATT, CDR2 SNEGSKA (reference sequence). The CDR3 nucleotides read TGCAGTGCTAGCGGGGTGGTGACTAACTCCTACGAGCAGTACTTC. Translated, it gives CSASGVVTNSYEQYF.

This clonotype was counted many times. This chain connects TRBV29-1 to TRBJ1-5; 8 bases are shared with TRBD1. The CDR3 length is 12 residues. Germline CDR1 is SQVTM and CDR2 is ANQGSEA. V gave up 5 bases and J gave up 4 bases; unmatched junction bases: 1. The CDR3 sequence: CSVRQGNQPQHF. CDR3 nucleotides: TGCAGCGTTAGACAGGGGAATCAGCCCCAGCATTTT.

The rearrangement joins TRBV10-2 to TRBJ2-7; D may be TRBD1 (6 bases). The CDR3 runs to 12 residues. Trimming removed 11 bases from V and 2 bases from J, with 13 bases in between. Germline CDR1 WSHSY, CDR2 SAAADI. The CDR3 sequence is CAGGWSTYEQYF. The CDR3 nucleotides read TGCGCCGGGGGCTGGAGTACCTACGAGCAGTACTTC.

Here the CDR3 reads CATSDLTSGANVLTF. In DNA form, the CDR3 reads TGTGCCACCAGTGATTTGACCTCTGGGGCCAACGTCCTGACTTTC. V usage is TRBV24-1 and J usage is TRBJ2-6; D remains unclear. This CDR3 is 15 amino acids long. The V end lost 0 bases, the J end lost 0 bases, and 2 bases lay between the germline ends. Germline lookup yields CDR1 KGHDR and CDR2 SFDVKD.